This is a list of T cell receptor beta chains from one sample in a study of T cell responses to AZD1222 COVID-19 vaccine. TCRdb keeps only in-frame clones here, not all; method: immunoSEQ multiplex PCR. Of approximately 90,000 clones detected, roughly 90% appear once; the ten largest clones hold 8.4%. Sequencing used peripheral blood, obtained on day 0 of AZD1222 vaccination. The receptors shown here come from an adult in good health. Each CDR3 is given with its conserved first and last residue. A D gene is named only where the DNA matches it firmly. Not every row has a clone size; where given, it reads once, few, many or a size class.

DNA | CDR3 | D | J | length | V | size
TGTGCCAGCAGTTACTCAAGGAGCTCTGGAAACACCATATATTTT | CASSYSRSSGNTIYF | - | TRBJ1-3 | 15 | TRBV6-5 | -
TGCGCCAGCAGCTCCCGGACAGGGACCGGAGATACGCAGTATTTT | CASSSRTGTGDTQYF | TRBD1 | TRBJ2-3 | 15 | TRBV5-1 | -
TGTGCCAGCAGCTTTAGCGAGAGGGCGAGCGAGCAGTACTTC | CASSFSERASEQYF | - | TRBJ2-7 | 14 | TRBV7-9 | -
TGTGCTAGTGTCTCGACAGGGGGCTTGGGCAATCAGCCCCAGCATTTT | CASVSTGGLGNQPQHF | TRBD1 | TRBJ1-5 | 16 | TRBV12-5 | once
TGTGCCAGCAGTACACAGGAGAACTATGGCTACACCTTC | CASSTQENYGYTF | - | TRBJ1-2 | 13 | TRBV12-3/TRBV12-4 | -
TGCGCCAGCAGCCGGATAATGGGGGAGACCCAGTACTTC | CASSRIMGETQYF | - | TRBJ2-5 | 13 | TRBV4-3 | -
TGTGCCTGGAGGGCCCGGGACAGGGGTTTTGGCTACACCTTC | CAWRARDRGFGYTF | TRBD1 | TRBJ1-2 | 14 | TRBV30 | -
TGTGCCAGCAGCTTAGCGTGGGGGGCGGGGGAGACCCAGTACTTC | CASSLAWGAGETQYF | - | TRBJ2-5 | 15 | TRBV7-8 | -
TGTGCCATCAGTCGACAGGGGCAGGGCTCACCCCTCCACTTT | CAISRQGQGSPLHF | TRBD1 | TRBJ1-6 | 14 | TRBV10-3 | -
TGTGCCAGCTCACCCAGCTCGGGGGGCAATCAGCCCCAGCATTTT | CASSPSSGGNQPQHF | - | TRBJ1-5 | 15 | TRBV18 | -
TGTGCCAGCAGTTATCGGGGGCCTGGCGGAAACACCATATATTTT | CASSYRGPGGNTIYF | - | TRBJ1-3 | 15 | TRBV6-5 | -
TGTGCCAGCTCGCTGGGGGTTGAAAAACTGTTTTTT | CASSLGVEKLFF | - | TRBJ1-4 | 12 | TRBV18 | -
TGTGCCAGCTCAGAATTGTCGGGACAGGGTATCTCCCCCCAGCATTTT | CASSELSGQGISPQHF | TRBD1 | TRBJ1-5 | 16 | TRBV18 | -
TGTGCCAGCAGCGTAGGACCAGCGGCAACCTACGAGCAGTACTTC | CASSVGPAATYEQYF | - | TRBJ2-7 | 15 | TRBV9 | -
TGTGCCAGCAGTTGGGGACACCTTAGCAATCAGCCCCAGCATTTT | CASSWGHLSNQPQHF | - | TRBJ1-5 | 15 | TRBV6-2/TRBV6-3 | -
TGTGCCAGTAGTATAGGTCTAGCGGGGGGGCAGAATGAGCAGTTCTTC | CASSIGLAGGQNEQFF | TRBD2 | TRBJ2-1 | 16 | TRBV19 | -
TGCAGCGCCCAGGGGGGATCACCCCTCCACTTT | CSAQGGSPLHF | TRBD1 | TRBJ1-6 | 11 | TRBV29-1 | few
TGTGCCAGCCAAATCCCCTTTAGTGAGATCCAGTACTTC | CASQIPFSEIQYF | - | TRBJ2-5 | 13 | TRBV27 | once
TGTGCCAGCAGTTACTCTAGCTCCTACGAGCAGTACTTC | CASSYSSSYEQYF | - | TRBJ2-7 | 13 | TRBV6-5 | -
TGCGCCAGCAGCCAAGTTGAGGTCTACTATGGCTACACCTTC | CASSQVEVYYGYTF | - | TRBJ1-2 | 14 | TRBV4-1 | -
TGTGCCTGGACCCGACAGACTAATTCACCCCTCCACTTT | CAWTRQTNSPLHF | - | TRBJ1-6 | 13 | TRBV30 | -
TGTGCCAGCAGTCTCCGGGACCAAGAGACCCAGTACTTC | CASSLRDQETQYF | - | TRBJ2-5 | 13 | TRBV6-5 | -
TGTGCCAGCAGCCGTACTAGCGGGGGGGCTGTAGAGACCCAGTACTTC | CASSRTSGGAVETQYF | TRBD2 | TRBJ2-5 | 16 | TRBV3-1/TRBV3-2 | -
TGTGCCAGCAGCAACGGCGGCTACGAGCAGTACTTC | CASSNGGYEQYF | - | TRBJ2-7 | 12 | TRBV5-6 | -
TGTGCCAGCAGTCGATCCAGGGCGTCTGAAGCTTTCTTT | CASSRSRASEAFF | - | TRBJ1-1 | 13 | TRBV12-3/TRBV12-4 | -
TGTGCCAGCAGCTTTGCAGACGGCAATCAGCCCCAGCATTTT | CASSFADGNQPQHF | - | TRBJ1-5 | 14 | TRBV7-2 | -
TGTGCCAGCAGCCACCGCAGGGACACGGGGGGTGTGACAGAGACCCAGTACTTC | CASSHRRDTGGVTETQYF | - | TRBJ2-5 | 18 | TRBV5-8 | -
TGCGCCAGCAGCCGGACGAAGTCGGGGGACAGGAACACTGAAGCTTTCTTT | CASSRTKSGDRNTEAFF | TRBD1 | TRBJ1-1 | 17 | TRBV4-1 | -
TGCGCCAGCAGCTTGGACGGTAACAATCAGCCCCAGCATTTT | CASSLDGNNQPQHF | - | TRBJ1-5 | 14 | TRBV5-1 | -
TGTGCCAGCAGCAAAGGGAGAAGCCCCCGTCAGCCCCAGCATTTT | CASSKGRSPRQPQHF | - | TRBJ1-5 | 15 | TRBV21-1 | -
TGTGCCAGCAGTTACGAGACAGGATCGTTAAGAGCTTTCTTT | CASSYETGSLRAFF | - | TRBJ1-1 | 14 | TRBV6-2/TRBV6-3 | -
TGTGCCAGCAGCCCCCTGTGGGGCTCCTACGAGCAGTACTTC | CASSPLWGSYEQYF | - | TRBJ2-7 | 14 | TRBV11-2 | -